This T cell receptor (beta chain) was identified in a study of T cells after yellow fever vaccination. Study-level results: The secondary response peaked faster, at day 5 versus 15, but was weaker. The study noted that FACS-sorted repertoires could contain abundant clonotypes contaminating from the bulk population. A minor fraction of clonotypes spanned both CD4 and CD8 compartments.

It was through 5'RACE template switching that TCR cDNA was made, with a universal primer site and UMIs added. Each CDR3 protein gets one entry after TCRdb re-called the 5' RACE reads with MiXCR. Seen here are around 310,000 distinct CDR3 sequences, 3% to 4.5% observed once, and the top ten hold approximately 24%. This clonotype was seen many times. Its antigen is unidentified. The V gene's germline CDR1 is SGHRS and CDR2 YFSETQ. Trimming pared 5 bases from V and 4 bases from J, leaving 10 bases between. The CDR3 has 13 residues. The sequence came from a man younger than 35 who received the YFV17D yellow fever vaccine. The chain employs TRBV5-1 and TRBJ2-1; D possibly corresponds to TRBD1 (6 bases). Here the sequenced sample was PBMCs, taken 5 days after the yellow fever booster vaccination. The CDR3 coding sequence is TGCGCCAGCAGAGTGACAGGTTACAATGAGCAGTTCTTC. This encodes CASRVTGYNEQFF.